One sample yielded the 8 T cell receptor beta chains listed below, sequenced in a study of cytomegalovirus exposure and HLA in healthy donors. A multiplex PCR was run with 60 Vbeta primers and 13 Jbeta primers. Some clones are missing from TCRdb's copy, which holds only in-frame ones; the method was immunoSEQ multiplex PCR. The sample shows about 160,000 clones, roughly 83% of them seen only once. The sequencing sample was made of PBMCs. These receptors originate from a human donor in good health.

V gene TRBV30 combines with J gene TRBJ2-1, with 8 nucleotides matching TRBD2. V shed 0 bases, J shed 5 bases, and the junction held 6 bases outside the gene matches. This CDR3 has 15 residues. Germline V gene sequence: CDR1 GTSNPN, CDR2 SVGIG (reference sequence). The CDR3 here is CAWSVRAGDNNEQFF. CDR3 nucleotide sequence: TGTGCCTGGAGTGTACGAGCGGGAGACAACAATGAGCAGTTCTTC.

A single count supports this clone. V gene TRBV28 combines with J gene TRBJ1-5; the match to TRBD1 covers 8 bases. The V gene's germline CDR1 is MDHEN and CDR2 SYDVKM. With 5 bases clipped from V and 4 bases from J, the junction kept 10 bases outside the gene matches. This CDR3 comprises 16 residues. The CDR3 DNA reads as TGTGCCAGCAGTCCCATCATTGGGACAGGTAATCAGCCCCAGCATTTT. This encodes CASSPIIGTGNQPQHF.

The chain uses TRBV30 and TRBJ2-2; 10 bases map to TRBD2. V was clipped by 3 bases and J by 4 bases; unmatched bases: 5. The CDR3 runs 15 residues. CDR1 is GTSNPN, CDR2 SVGIG, per germline (reference sequence). In DNA, the CDR3 is TGTGCCTGGAGGGGAACTAGCGGGGTCACCGGGGAGCTGTTTTTT. This translates into CAWRGTSGVTGELFF.

The chain has TRBV30 and TRBJ1-1; no clear D. From germline, CDR1 is GTSNPN and CDR2 SVGIG (reference sequence). Trimming removed 5 bases from V and 5 bases from J, with 9 bases in between. The CDR3 runs to 11 residues. The CDR3 region is CAWADRTEAFF. The CDR3 DNA follows: TGTGCCTGGGCGGATCGGACTGAAGCTTTCTTT.

The gene calls are TRBV27 and TRBJ1-6, with 7 positions matching TRBD1. The junction had 7 bases not matched to a gene; V was cut back by 2 bases and J by 9 bases. The CDR3 is 15 amino acids. Germline-derived CDR1 and CDR2 are MNHEY and SMNVEV (reference sequence). CDR3 amino acids: CASSLANRGGSPLHF. The DNA for the CDR3 is TGTGCCAGCAGTTTAGCTAACAGGGGTGGTTCACCCCTCCACTTT.

The chain uses TRBV6-6 and TRBJ2-3, with 8 bases lining up with TRBD1. CDR3 length: 15 residues. Germline-derived CDR1 and CDR2 are MNHNY and SVGAGI (reference sequence). J was trimmed by 2 bases and V by 4 bases; bases with no gene match: 5. The CDR3 region has the DNA TGTGCCAGCAGTTCGGACAGGGCGATCACAGATACGCAGTATTTT. It specifies CASSSDRAITDTQYF.

The rearrangement joins TRBV29-1 to TRBJ1-5; D is unresolved. CDR1 is SQVTM and CDR2 is ANQGSEA in the germline V gene. The CDR3 is 13 amino acids. The ends were cut back, 2 bases at V and 0 bases at J, with 5 bases in the middle. CDR3 region: CSVEPYSNQPQHF. The CDR3 DNA reads as TGCAGCGTTGAACCGTATAGCAATCAGCCCCAGCATTTT.

This clone is a singleton in its sample. This chain connects TRBV27 to TRBJ2-5, with a possible D match to TRBD2 (6 bases). Germline V CDR1 and CDR2: MNHEY, SMNVEV (reference sequence). The V gene lost 3 bases and the J gene lost 1 base, with 9 bases spanning the gap. The CDR3 contains 14 residues. The CDR3 DNA reads as TGTGCCAGCAGTTTCGGAGGGCGCCAAGAGACCCAGTACTTC. Protein: CASSFGGRQETQYF.